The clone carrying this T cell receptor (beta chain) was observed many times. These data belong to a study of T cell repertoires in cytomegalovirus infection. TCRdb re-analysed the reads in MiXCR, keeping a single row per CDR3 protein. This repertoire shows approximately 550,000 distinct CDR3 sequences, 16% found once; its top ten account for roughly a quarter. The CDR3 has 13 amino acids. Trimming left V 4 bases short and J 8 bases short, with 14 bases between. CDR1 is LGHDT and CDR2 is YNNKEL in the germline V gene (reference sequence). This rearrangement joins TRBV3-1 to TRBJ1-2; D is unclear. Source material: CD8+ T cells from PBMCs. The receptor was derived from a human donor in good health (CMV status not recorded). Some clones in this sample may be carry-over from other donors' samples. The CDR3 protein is CASSRRTQWGYTF. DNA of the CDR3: TGTGCCAGCAGCCGAAGGACTCAATGGGGCTACACCTTC.